This T cell receptor (beta chain) was captured by sequencing in a study of cytomegalovirus exposure and HLA in healthy donors. A multiplex PCR was run with 60 Vbeta primers and 13 Jbeta primers. Profiled with immunoSEQ multiplex PCR; TCRdb holds only in-frame clones, not every one. The sample includes 85,000 to 130,000 clones, approximately 80% of them seen just once. Trimming stripped 2 bases from V and 6 bases from J, with 10 bases between. The germline CDR1 and CDR2 sequences are GTSNPN and SVGIG (reference sequence). The CDR3 loop spans 13 amino acids. This chain joins TRBV30 and TRBJ2-2, with D maybe TRBD2 (6 bases). Sequencing used PBMCs. This TCR was recovered from a young woman in good health and CMV-seropositive. CDR3 DNA: TGTGCCTGGAGTCCAACGGGAGCCGGGGAGCTGTTTTTT. Protein sequence: CAWSPTGAGELFF.